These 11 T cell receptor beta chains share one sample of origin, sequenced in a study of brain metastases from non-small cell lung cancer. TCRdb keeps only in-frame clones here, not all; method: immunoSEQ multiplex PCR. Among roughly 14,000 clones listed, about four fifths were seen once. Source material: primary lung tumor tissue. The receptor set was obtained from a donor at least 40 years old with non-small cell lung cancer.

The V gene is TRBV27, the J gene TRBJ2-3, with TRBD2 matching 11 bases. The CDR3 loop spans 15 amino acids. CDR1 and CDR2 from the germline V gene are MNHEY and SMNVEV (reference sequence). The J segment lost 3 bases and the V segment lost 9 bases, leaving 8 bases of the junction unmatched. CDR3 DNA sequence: TGTGCCAGATCTAGCGGGGGGCCAGGGACAGATACGCAGTATTTT. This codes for CARSSGGPGTDTQYF.

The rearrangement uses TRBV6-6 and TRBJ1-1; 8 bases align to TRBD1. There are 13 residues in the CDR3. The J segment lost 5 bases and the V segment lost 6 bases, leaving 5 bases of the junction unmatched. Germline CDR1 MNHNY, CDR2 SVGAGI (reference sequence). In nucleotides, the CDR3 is TGTGCCAGCAGAAGACAGGGGACAACTGAAGCTTTCTTT. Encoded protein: CASRRQGTTEAFF.

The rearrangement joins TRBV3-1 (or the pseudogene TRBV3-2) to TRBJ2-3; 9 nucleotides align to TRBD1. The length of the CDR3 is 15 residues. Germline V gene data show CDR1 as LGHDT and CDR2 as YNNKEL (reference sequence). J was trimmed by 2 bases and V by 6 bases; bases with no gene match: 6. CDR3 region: CASSWTGEPTDTQYF. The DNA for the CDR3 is TGTGCCAGCAGTTGGACAGGGGAACCCACAGATACGCAGTATTTT.

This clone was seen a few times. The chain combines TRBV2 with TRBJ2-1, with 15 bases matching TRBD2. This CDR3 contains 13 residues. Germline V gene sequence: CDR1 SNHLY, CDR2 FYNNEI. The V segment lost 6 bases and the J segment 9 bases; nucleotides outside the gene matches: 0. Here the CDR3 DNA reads TGTGCCAGCAGGGGACTAGCGGGGGGTGAGCAGTTCTTC. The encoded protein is CASRGLAGGEQFF.

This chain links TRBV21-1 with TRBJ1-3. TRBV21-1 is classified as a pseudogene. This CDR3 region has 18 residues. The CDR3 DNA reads TGTGCCAGCGTTCAACCGGGGGTGAAGGGAAGGTCTGGAAACACCATATATTTT. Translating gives CASVQPGVKGRSGNTIYF.

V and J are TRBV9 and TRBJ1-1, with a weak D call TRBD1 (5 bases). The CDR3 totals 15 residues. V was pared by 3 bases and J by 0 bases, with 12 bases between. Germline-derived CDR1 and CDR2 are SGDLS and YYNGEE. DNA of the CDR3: TGTGCCAGCAGCGCCCTGGGGGGGTTGAACACTGAAGCTTTCTTT. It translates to CASSALGGLNTEAFF.

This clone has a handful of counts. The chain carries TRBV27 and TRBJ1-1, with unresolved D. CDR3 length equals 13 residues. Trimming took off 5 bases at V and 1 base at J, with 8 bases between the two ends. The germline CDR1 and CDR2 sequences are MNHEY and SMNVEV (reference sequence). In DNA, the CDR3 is TGTGCCAGCAGTAGAAGGTCGAACACTGAAGCTTTCTTT. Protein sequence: CASSRRSNTEAFF.

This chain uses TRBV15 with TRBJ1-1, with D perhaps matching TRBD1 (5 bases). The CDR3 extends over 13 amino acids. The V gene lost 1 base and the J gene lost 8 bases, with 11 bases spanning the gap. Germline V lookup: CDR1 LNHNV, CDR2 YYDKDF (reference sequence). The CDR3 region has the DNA TGTGCCACCAGCAGAGCCCGAGAGGGGGAAGCTTTCTTT. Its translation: CATSRAREGEAFF.

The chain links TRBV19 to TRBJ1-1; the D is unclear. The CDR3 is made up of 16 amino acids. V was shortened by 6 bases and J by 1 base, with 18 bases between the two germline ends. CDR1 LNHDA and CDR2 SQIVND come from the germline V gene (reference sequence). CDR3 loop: CASSLDPSGPNTEAFF. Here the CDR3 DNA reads TGTGCCAGTAGCCTTGACCCAAGCGGCCCGAACACTGAAGCTTTCTTT.

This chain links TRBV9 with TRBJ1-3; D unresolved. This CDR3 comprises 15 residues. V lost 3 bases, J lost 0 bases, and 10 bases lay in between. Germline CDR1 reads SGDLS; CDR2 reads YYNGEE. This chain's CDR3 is CASSDGIPSGNTIYF. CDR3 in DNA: TGTGCCAGCAGCGACGGTATTCCCTCTGGAAACACCATATATTTT.

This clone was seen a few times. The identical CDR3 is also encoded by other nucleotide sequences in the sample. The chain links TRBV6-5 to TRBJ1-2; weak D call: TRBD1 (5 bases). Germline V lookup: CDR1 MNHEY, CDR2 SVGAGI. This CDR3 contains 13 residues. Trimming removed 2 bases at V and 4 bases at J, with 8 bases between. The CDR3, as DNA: TGTGCCAGCAGTTACCGGGGGGGCTATGGCTACACCTTC. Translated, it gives CASSYRGGYGYTF.